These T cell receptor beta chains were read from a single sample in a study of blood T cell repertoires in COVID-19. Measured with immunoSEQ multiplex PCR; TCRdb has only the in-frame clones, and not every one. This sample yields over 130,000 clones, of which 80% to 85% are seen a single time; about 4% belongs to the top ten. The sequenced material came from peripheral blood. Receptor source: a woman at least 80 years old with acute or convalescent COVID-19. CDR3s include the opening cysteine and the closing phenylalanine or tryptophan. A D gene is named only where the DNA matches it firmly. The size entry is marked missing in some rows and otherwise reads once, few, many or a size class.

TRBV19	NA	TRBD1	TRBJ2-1	CASRDRGQGEQFF	TGTGCCAGTCGGGACAGGGGGCAAGGTGAGCAGTTCTTC
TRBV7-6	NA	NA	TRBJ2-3	CASSRRAGPDTQYF	TGTGCCAGCAGTCGCAGAGCGGGCCCAGATACGCAGTATTTT
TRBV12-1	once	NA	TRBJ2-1	CASSSTSGGSYNEQFF	TGTGCCAGCAGCTCGACTAGCGGGGGCTCCTACAATGAGCAGTTCTTC
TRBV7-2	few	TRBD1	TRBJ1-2	CASSPGTGTYGYTF	TGTGCCAGCAGCCCCGGGACAGGGACCTATGGCTACACCTTC
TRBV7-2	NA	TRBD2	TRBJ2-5	CASSLRAGPFRRTQYF	TGTGCCAGCAGCTTACGAGCGGGGCCCTTCCGGAGGACCCAGTACTTC
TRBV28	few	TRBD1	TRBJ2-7	CASSHRDREYHHSYEQYF	TGTGCCAGCAGCCACCGGGACAGGGAATATCATCACTCCTACGAGCAGTACTTC
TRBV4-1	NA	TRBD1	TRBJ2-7	CASSQDPGQYYEQYF	TGCGCCAGCAGCCAAGATCCGGGACAGTACTACGAGCAGTACTTC
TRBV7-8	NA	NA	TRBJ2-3	CASSLVEATQYF	TGTGCCAGCAGCTTAGTAGAGGCAACGCAGTATTTT
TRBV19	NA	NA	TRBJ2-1	CASRAGFPYNEQFF	TGTGCCAGTAGGGCAGGGTTTCCCTACAATGAGCAGTTCTTC
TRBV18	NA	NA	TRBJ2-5	CASSRPGVLETQYF	TGTGCCAGCTCACGGCCGGGGGTGCTCGAGACCCAGTACTTC
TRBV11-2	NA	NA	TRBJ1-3	CASGGIRNSGNTIYF	TGTGCCAGCGGGGGGATCCGCAACTCTGGAAACACCATATATTTT
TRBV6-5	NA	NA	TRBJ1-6	CASSRQPQSLHF	TGTGCCAGCAGCCGACAGCCCCAGTCCCTCCACTTT
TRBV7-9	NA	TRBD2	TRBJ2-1	CASSPPGLAYNEQFF	TGTGCCAGCAGCCCCCCCGGACTAGCCTACAATGAGCAGTTCTTC
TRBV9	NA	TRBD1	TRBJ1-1	CASSPLTGSANTEAFF	TGTGCCAGCAGCCCTTTGACAGGGTCGGCGAACACTGAAGCTTTCTTT
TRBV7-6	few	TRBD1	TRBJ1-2	CASSSPRTRQGAYGYTF	TGTGCCAGCAGCTCGCCTAGGACCCGACAGGGGGCCTATGGCTACACCTTC
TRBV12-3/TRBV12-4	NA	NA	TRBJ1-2	CASSLRGFYGYTF	TGTGCCAGCAGTTTAAGGGGCTTCTATGGCTACACCTTC